A selection of T cell receptor beta chains follows, all from one sample in a study of blood T cell repertoires in COVID-19. Sequenced by immunoSEQ multiplex PCR; TCRdb stores in-frame clones only, minus some. The profile shows about 150,000 clones, about 86% of them singletons. The sequenced sample consisted of peripheral blood. The receptors stem from a woman between 45 and 65 years old with active or convalescent COVID-19. The CDR3 runs from the conserved cysteine through the conserved F or W. Fields, in order: clone size, D gene, V gene, J gene, CDR3 protein, CDR3 DNA. D genes are given only for firm matches. Only part of the rows carry a size: once, few, many, or a class if the clone is expanded.

>-|-|TRBV6-5|TRBJ2-1
CASSPTDSYNEQFF
TGTGCCAGCAGCCCCACGGACAGCTACAATGAGCAGTTCTTC
>-|-|TRBV15|TRBJ1-5
CATSRQGSNQPQHF
TGTGCCACCAGCAGACAGGGATCCAATCAGCCCCAGCATTTT
>-|-|TRBV6-5|TRBJ1-4
CASSSREAEKLFF
TGTGCCAGCAGTTCCAGGGAGGCGGAAAAACTGTTTTTT
>-|TRBD1|TRBV18|TRBJ1-3
CASSSQGAGGNTIYF
TGTGCCAGCTCATCTCAGGGGGCTGGTGGAAACACCATATATTTT
>once|TRBD1|TRBV28|TRBJ2-7
CASSFGQGPTYEQYF
TGTGCCAGCAGTTTCGGACAGGGCCCGACCTACGAGCAGTACTTC
>-|-|TRBV6-6|TRBJ2-7
CASSFTGGFNEQYF
TGTGCCAGCAGTTTCACAGGAGGGTTTAACGAGCAGTACTTC
>-|-|TRBV27|TRBJ1-1
CASSLIGALDTEAFF
TGTGCCAGCAGTTTGATAGGGGCACTTGACACTGAAGCTTTCTTT
>-|TRBD2|TRBV4-1|TRBJ2-7
CASSQGILAAYEQYF
TGCGCCAGCAGCCAAGGAATCCTAGCGGCCTACGAGCAGTACTTC
>-|TRBD1|TRBV4-3|TRBJ2-7
CASSHSGTGSEQYF
TGCGCCAGCAGCCACTCCGGGACAGGGAGCGAGCAGTACTTC
>-|-|TRBV21-1|TRBJ1-5
CARGPGVGNQPQHF
TGTGCCAGAGGACCCGGGGTTGGGAATCAGCCCCAGCATTTT
>-|-|TRBV7-9|TRBJ2-7
CASSHEHYEQYF
TGTGCCAGCAGCCATGAGCATTACGAGCAGTACTTC
>few|-|TRBV18|TRBJ1-2
CASSQGVKSNYGYTF
TGTGCCAGCTCACAGGGAGTAAAGTCTAACTATGGCTACACCTTC
>-|-|TRBV7-6|TRBJ2-1
CASSLGGGPGNEQFF
TGTGCCAGCAGCTTAGGTGGAGGGCCAGGCAATGAGCAGTTCTTC
>-|TRBD1|TRBV5-6|TRBJ2-5
CASSLYALGQGETQYF
TGTGCCAGCAGCTTATACGCCCTGGGACAGGGGGAGACCCAGTACTTC
>-|-|TRBV5-6|TRBJ1-4
CASSLRGSEKLFF
TGTGCCAGCAGCTTGCGGGGTAGTGAAAAACTGTTTTTT
>-|TRBD2|TRBV3-1/TRBV3-2|TRBJ2-3
CASRPGLAGVDTQYF
TGTGCCAGCAGACCAGGACTAGCGGGAGTTGATACGCAGTATTTT
>once|-|TRBV28|TRBJ1-5
CASSLDTRNQPQHF
TGTGCCAGCAGTTTGGACACACGCAATCAGCCCCAGCATTTT
>-|-|TRBV18|TRBJ2-7
CASSATRGYEQYF
TGTGCCAGCTCTGCGACTAGAGGCTACGAGCAGTACTTC
>-|-|TRBV11-2|TRBJ1-3
CASSLDNGWGPGNTIYF
TGTGCCAGCAGCTTAGATAATGGGTGGGGGCCCGGAAACACCATATATTTT
>-|TRBD2|TRBV27|TRBJ2-3
CASSSGLSTDTQYF
TGTGCCAGTTCTAGCGGCCTTAGCACAGATACGCAGTATTTT
>-|-|TRBV27|TRBJ2-1
CASTPWGEQKTWNEQFF
TGTGCCAGCACCCCGTGGGGGGAGCAAAAGACTTGGAATGAGCAGTTCTTC
>-|-|TRBV6-5|TRBJ1-1
CASRRAGQNTEAFF
TGTGCCAGCAGGCGAGCGGGACAGAACACTGAAGCTTTCTTT
>-|TRBD1|TRBV9|TRBJ1-1
CASSSGQGNTEAFF
TGTGCCAGCAGCTCGGGACAGGGGAACACTGAAGCTTTCTTT
>-|-|TRBV11-2|TRBJ2-3
CASTGADTQYF
TGTGCCAGCACCGGAGCAGATACGCAGTATTTT
>once|-|TRBV6-6|TRBJ1-2
CASSGEYGYTF
TGTGCCAGCAGCGGGGAATATGGCTACACCTTC